This TCR beta chain was sequenced in a study of monozygotic twins with inflammatory bowel disease. Blood samples of roughly 2.5 ml were drawn from every donor. From whole blood, total RNA was isolated without any sorting of T cells. Across eight separate reactions for each sample, cDNA was made. UMIs were attached via template switching, each with a 6-nucleotide sample barcode. Following a re-call of the 5' RACE reads, TCRdb has one entry per CDR3 protein and lacks DNA. The sample table sets out around 97,000 distinct CDR3 sequences. CDR3 size: 15 residues. The germline gives CDR1 DFQATT, CDR2 SNEGSKA (reference sequence).

The TCR originated in a human donor with ulcerative colitis or Crohn's disease, or a healthy co-twin of an affected twin (not recorded which). The chain joins TRBV20-1 to TRBJ1-1. Sequencing was performed on blood. CDR3 loop: CSASRQNLMNTEAFF.